The rows below give T cell receptor beta chains drawn from one sample of a study of cytomegalovirus exposure and HLA in healthy donors. Assay: immunoSEQ multiplex PCR; the TCRdb copy retains only in-frame clones and omits some. This table has around 100,000 clones, around four fifths appearing once. Sequenced sample: PBMCs. The receptors come from a male donor in good health and CMV-seropositive. CDR3s include the opening cysteine and the closing phenylalanine or tryptophan. D genes are given only for firm matches. Clone sizes are given selectively: once, few, many, or a class where the clone is expanded.

size	J	D	V	DNA	CDR3
NA	TRBJ1-1	TRBD1	TRBV5-6	TGTGCCAGCAGACCCGGGACAGAGAACACTGAAGCTTTCTTT	CASRPGTENTEAFF
NA	TRBJ1-1	NA	TRBV5-1	TGCGCCAGCCGGACACCGATGAACACTGAAGCTTTCTTT	CASRTPMNTEAFF
once	TRBJ2-1	TRBD2	TRBV6-1	TGTGCCAGCAGTGAAGGACTAGCGGGAGGATTTTCCAATGAGCAGTTCTTC	CASSEGLAGGFSNEQFF
NA	TRBJ2-1	NA	TRBV4-1	TGCGCCAGCAGCCAAGGTAGAGATGAGCAGTTCTTC	CASSQGRDEQFF
NA	TRBJ1-2	NA	TRBV15	TGTGCCACCAGCGAGGACGGGACTGACTATGGCTACACCTTC	CATSEDGTDYGYTF
NA	TRBJ2-2	NA	TRBV28	TGTGCCACCGGGGGGCAGGGAAACACCGGGGAGCTGTTTTTT	CATGGQGNTGELFF
few	TRBJ2-7	NA	TRBV6-1	TGTGCCCTTCGACCGGGAGCTAACTACGAGCAGTACTTC	CALRPGANYEQYF
NA	TRBJ2-7	NA	TRBV27	TGTGCCAGCAGTTCTTCCCCCTACGAGCAGTACTTC	CASSSSPYEQYF
NA	TRBJ2-1	TRBD2	TRBV2	TGTGCCAGCAGCCCCTATTCCGGGACTAGCGGGGAGCAGTTCTTC	CASSPYSGTSGEQFF
NA	TRBJ1-4	NA	TRBV30	TGTGCCTGGAGTGCGCGCACCGGTGAAAAACTGTTTTTT	CAWSARTGEKLFF
NA	TRBJ2-1	NA	TRBV4-2	TGTGCCAGCAGCCAAGAGAAGCGGACCTACAATGAGCAGTTCTTC	CASSQEKRTYNEQFF
NA	TRBJ1-4	TRBD1	TRBV7-9	TGTGCCAGCAGCCCAAAGACAGGGATTGAAAAACTGTTTTTT	CASSPKTGIEKLFF
NA	TRBJ2-1	NA	TRBV27	TGTGCCAGCAGTCCACAACTGGACAGAGTGGGTGGGCAGTTCTTC	CASSPQLDRVGGQFF
few	TRBJ2-1	TRBD2	TRBV18	TGTGCCAGCTCCCCTTTAGCGGGGGGGGCAGACAATGAGCAGTTCTTC	CASSPLAGGADNEQFF
NA	TRBJ2-3	NA	TRBV19	TGTGCCAGTAGTATAGCCGGGCGGACAAAGGGCCCCCCGCAGTATTTT	CASSIAGRTKGPPQYF
once	TRBJ2-2	TRBD2	TRBV10-2	TGCGCCAGCAGCCCTAGCGGGAGGGCCTCCGGGGAGCTGTTTTTT	CASSPSGRASGELFF
NA	TRBJ2-3	TRBD1	TRBV6-6	TGTGCCAGCAGTTCGGTGGGGCAGGGGGCGGGAGATACGCAGTATTTT	CASSSVGQGAGDTQYF